Listed here are 23 T cell receptor beta chains from one sample, sequenced in a study of blood T cells in healthy people across ages (dated by TCRdb to the mid-2010s). Library creation used 5' RACE. Instrument used: Illumina HiSeq 2500. The second PCR ran for about 7 to 11 cycles and used a J-beta primer mix along with a sample-barcoded 5' primer. Starting from the raw public reads, TCRdb applied fastp trimming at Q25, assembled clones with MiXCR and retained in-frame beta chains. Entries are consolidated by CDR3 protein sequence, retaining the most common genes and DNA. The sample data list 1.5 million to 2 million distinct CDR3 sequences, and about 49% of these were observed just once. The top ten hold 2% to 2.5% of the sample. The source material was blood. Receptors were obtained from a middle-aged woman in good health.

The gene calls are TRBV4-2 and TRBJ1-4; 7 bases line up with TRBD1. The CDR3 extends over 14 amino acids. With V trimmed by 1 base and J by 5 bases, 1 base remained unmatched. Germline values: CDR1 LGHNA, CDR2 YNFKEQ. The CDR3 DNA follows: TGTGCCAGCAGCCAAGGGGGACAGAATGAAAAACTGTTTTTT. Protein product: CASSQGGQNEKLFF.

This chain uses TRBV3-1 with TRBJ2-5; D gene ambiguous. Germline CDR1 LGHDT, CDR2 YNNKEL (reference sequence). V shed 5 bases and J shed 5 bases, with 12 bases lying between them. The CDR3 spans 13 residues. CDR3 residues: CASSAHLMETQYF. Written as DNA, the CDR3 is TGTGCCAGCAGCGCTCATCTTATGGAGACCCAGTACTTC.

This clonotype was observed a single time. CDR3 DNA sequence: TGCAGTGCTTTAGACAGGGTTGGAATCCAATCAAGGCCCCAGCATTTT. Its translation is CSALDRVGIQSRPQHF. The J gene is TRBJ1-5, the V gene TRBV20-1; 7 positions match TRBD1. With V trimmed by 5 bases and J by 9 bases, 19 bases remained unmatched. The CDR3 is made up of 16 amino acids. CDR1 and CDR2 from the germline V gene are DFQATT and SNEGSKA (reference sequence).

The chain carries TRBV2 and TRBJ2-1, with TRBD1 matching 7 bases. J lost 10 bases, V lost 6 bases, and 9 bases had no gene match. The CDR3 extends over 13 amino acids. Germline V gene lookup returns CDR1 SNHLY and CDR2 FYNNEI. CDR3 bases: TGTGCCAGCAGGCGGACAGGTTTGAGCGAGCAGTTCTTC. It is translated as CASRRTGLSEQFF.

The sample holds a few counts of this clonotype. This chain joins TRBV20-1 and TRBJ2-1, with D possibly TRBD1 on 5 matching bases. Germline V gene lookup returns CDR1 DFQATT and CDR2 SNEGSKA (reference sequence). Trimming took 4 bases from V and 9 from J, leaving 13 bases between them. This CDR3 contains 12 residues. The CDR3 DNA reads TGCAGTGCTATAACAGGTGGAAGTGAGCAGTTCTTC. Residues: CSAITGGSEQFF.

This clonotype was detected a few times. The genes are TRBV5-1 and TRBJ1-2; D is ambiguous. V lost 0 bases, J lost 13 bases, and 10 bases lay in between. Germline CDR1 and CDR2: SGHRS and YFSETQ. The CDR3 is 11 amino acids. The CDR3 region is CASSLGGVSTF. CDR3 DNA sequence: TGCGCCAGCAGCTTGGGTGGAGTTTCCACCTTC.

CDR3 loop: CASSPYSGVRNTGELFF. The CDR3 bases are TGTGCCAGCAGCCCTTACTCAGGGGTTCGAAACACCGGGGAGCTGTTTTTT. J is TRBJ2-2 and V is TRBV7-3, with D possibly TRBD1 on 6 matching bases. V was pared by 5 bases and J by 2 bases, with 18 bases between. Germline loops: CDR1 SGHTA, CDR2 FQGTGA. The CDR3 loop spans 17 amino acids.

The chain has TRBV4-2 and TRBJ2-3; no clear D. The germline gives CDR1 LGHNA, CDR2 YNFKEQ. V gave up 3 bases and J gave up 4 bases, with 11 bases separating them. The CDR3 consists of 14 residues. The CDR3 sequence is CASSQKLGSDTQYF. The CDR3 nucleotides are TGTGCCAGCAGCCAGAAGTTGGGGTCAGATACGCAGTATTTT.

This clonotype appeared once. The CDR3 DNA reads TGCGCCAGCAGCCAAGATCTTTCAGGGGCAGGTGGCTACACCTTC. Translating gives CASSQDLSGAGGYTF. The chain employs TRBV4-3 and TRBJ1-2; D is perhaps TRBD1 (6 bases). The CDR3 loop spans 15 amino acids. V dropped 0 bases and J dropped 7 bases, with 15 bases sitting between them. From germline, CDR1 is LGHNA and CDR2 YSLEER.

The chain carries TRBV24-1 and TRBJ2-5, with D unresolved. Germline-derived CDR1 and CDR2 are KGHDR and SFDVKD. V was trimmed by 7 bases and J by 0 bases, leaving 8 bases between them. This CDR3 contains 13 residues. CDR3 region: CATRSTNQETQYF. The CDR3 bases are TGTGCCACCAGGAGTACAAACCAAGAGACCCAGTACTTC.

The gene calls are TRBV20-1 and TRBJ2-7; TRBD2 agrees at 8 bases. With 0 bases clipped from V and 7 bases from J, the junction kept 14 bases outside the gene matches. CDR1 is DFQATT and CDR2 is SNEGSKA in the germline V gene (reference sequence). This CDR3 has 16 residues. The CDR3 nucleotides are TGCAGTGCTAGAGATCGAGGGCGGGGGGTTGGTAATGAGCAGTACTTC. Residues: CSARDRGRGVGNEQYF.

J is TRBJ2-4 and V is TRBV28, with D unclear. The last part of the DNA fits TRBJ2-5 better; the J call may be wrong. There are 17 residues in the CDR3. Germline V lookup: CDR1 MDHEN, CDR2 SYDVKM. CDR3 nucleotide sequence: TGTGCCAGCAGTTTATCGACCCCAGCCGGGCGGCGAGAGACCCAGTACTTC. Its translation: CASSLSTPAGRRETQYF.

This rearrangement joins TRBV7-2 to TRBJ1-6; D is unresolved. CDR1 is SGHTA and CDR2 is FQGNSA in the germline V gene. This CDR3 is built from 16 residues. The V and J ends lost 5 bases and 0 bases respectively, with 11 bases between them. DNA of the CDR3: TGTGCCAGCAGCCCTGCAGGAAGCTCCTATAATTCACCCCTCCACTTT. Its protein is CASSPAGSSYNSPLHF. The whole variable domain, filled in from reference TRBV7-2 and TRBJ1-6, reads GAGVSQSPSNKVTEKGKDVELRCDPISGHTALYWYRQSLGQGLEFLIYFQGNSAPDKSGLPSDRFSAERTGGSVSTLTIQRTQQEDSAVYLCASSPAGSSYNSPLHFGNGTRLTVT.

Comment on this clonotype: One junction end does not reproduce the germline sequence, and a read error may be involved. The chain is built from TRBV29-1 and TRBJ1-2; 7 bases match TRBD1. In germline, CDR1 is SQVTM, CDR2 ANQGSEA. The CDR3 is made up of 13 amino acids. CDR3: CGVDRQGVYGYTF. The CDR3 DNA reads as TGCGGCGTTGACCGGCAGGGGGTTTATGGCTACACCTTC.

This clonotype was seen just once. CDR3 residues: CASSLNGQGPYERYF. The CDR3 bases are TGTGCCAGCAGCCTCAACGGACAGGGACCCTACGAGCGGTACTTC. The J gene is TRBJ2-5, the V gene TRBV6-5; TRBD1 aligns across 8 bases. Germline lookup yields CDR1 MNHEY and CDR2 SVGAGI. After removal of 6 bases from V and 13 bases from J, the junction contained 19 bases not matched to a gene. The CDR3 has 15 amino acids.

The chain has TRBV7-8 and TRBJ1-2; D call uncertain. There are 17 residues in the CDR3. The germline CDR1 and CDR2 sequences are SGHVS and FQNEAQ. The ends were cut back, 1 base at V and 7 bases at J, with 22 bases in the middle. The CDR3 DNA reads as TGTGCCAGCAGCTTAGACGTGGAGGGATCACTTTTTGGTGGCTACACCTTC. It codes for CASSLDVEGSLFGGYTF.

This clonotype was found a few times. The rearrangement joins TRBV7-2 to TRBJ1-2, with TRBD1 matching over 7 bases. Losses at the gene ends were 5 bases for V and 0 bases for J; bases not matched to a gene: 9. Germline V gene data show CDR1 as SGHTA and CDR2 as FQGNSA. The CDR3 has 16 residues. The CDR3 region has the DNA TGTGCCAGCAGCCTTACCACAGGGGCCACTAACTATGGCTACACCTTC. Translating gives CASSLTTGATNYGYTF. The full variable domain, in which reference TRBV7-2 and TRBJ1-2 provide the parts outside the CDR3, is GAGVSQSPSNKVTEKGKDVELRCDPISGHTALYWYRQSLGQGLEFLIYFQGNSAPDKSGLPSDRFSAERTGGSVSTLTIQRTQQEDSAVYLCASSLTTGATNYGYTFGSGTRLTVV.

This clonotype was seen a handful of times. The V and J genes are TRBV12-5 and TRBJ2-5, with D unresolved. V was shortened by 6 bases and J by 5 bases, with 10 bases between the two germline ends. The germline CDR1 and CDR2 sequences are LGHNT and FRNRAP. The CDR3 is 12 amino acids. The CDR3 DNA is TGTGCTAGTGGCCGGACCCGGGAGACCCAGTACTTC. Protein: CASGRTRETQYF.

The rearrangement links TRBV7-2 to TRBJ2-5, with D unclear. V was clipped by 5 bases and J by 1 base, with 8 bases between them. The CDR3 is 13 amino acids. Germline CDR1 is SGHTA and CDR2 is FQGNSA. The DNA for the CDR3 is TGTGCCAGCAGCAAACCGGGCCAAGAGACCCAGTACTTC. Translating gives CASSKPGQETQYF. Using reference TRBV7-2 and TRBJ2-5 for the parts outside the CDR3, the full variable domain is GAGVSQSPSNKVTEKGKDVELRCDPISGHTALYWYRQSLGQGLEFLIYFQGNSAPDKSGLPSDRFSAERTGGSVSTLTIQRTQQEDSAVYLCASSKPGQETQYFGPGTRLLVL.

As regards this clonotype: An end of the junction does not agree with germline; a read error may underlie this. This rearrangement joins TRBV9 to TRBJ2-3; TRBD2 agrees at 7 bases. This CDR3 has 13 amino acids. Germline CDR1 reads SGDLS; CDR2 reads YYNGEE. DNA of the CDR3: TGTGCCGGCAGCGGGGCTGGGGAAGATACGCAGTATTTT. As protein: CAGSGAGEDTQYF.

This clonotype was observed a few times. The V and J genes are TRBV7-3 and TRBJ2-4; D is perhaps TRBD1 (6 bases). This CDR3 has 16 amino acids. CDR1 SGHTA and CDR2 FQGTGA come from the germline V gene. Trimming shortened V by 1 base and J by 3 bases, and 13 bases separated the two germline ends. CDR3 protein: CASSLISGEGKNIQYF. CDR3 nucleotides: TGTGCCAGCAGCTTAATATCAGGGGAAGGCAAAAACATTCAGTACTTC.

A few counts support this clonotype. The chain employs TRBV20-1 and TRBJ2-1; TRBD2 aligns across 13 bases. The CDR3 is 15 residues long. After removal of 3 bases from V and 8 bases from J, the junction contained 7 bases not matched to a gene. Per germline, CDR1 DFQATT and CDR2 SNEGSKA (reference sequence). In DNA, the CDR3 is TGCAGTGCTAGCAGGACTAGCGGGGGTATCGATGAGCAGTTCTTC. It translates to CSASRTSGGIDEQFF.

Comments on this clonotype: A clone one base away is much larger, so this may be a read error. The gene calls are TRBV4-1 and TRBJ1-2, with a weak D call TRBD1 (5 bases). Germline lookup yields CDR1 MGHRA and CDR2 YSYEKL. This CDR3 is built from 14 residues. The V end lost 4 bases, the J end lost 3 bases, and 12 bases lay between the germline ends. The chain's CDR3 is CASSPRGKDYGYTF. For the CDR3, the DNA is TGCGCCAGCAGCCCACGGGGGAAGGACTATGGCTACACCTTC.